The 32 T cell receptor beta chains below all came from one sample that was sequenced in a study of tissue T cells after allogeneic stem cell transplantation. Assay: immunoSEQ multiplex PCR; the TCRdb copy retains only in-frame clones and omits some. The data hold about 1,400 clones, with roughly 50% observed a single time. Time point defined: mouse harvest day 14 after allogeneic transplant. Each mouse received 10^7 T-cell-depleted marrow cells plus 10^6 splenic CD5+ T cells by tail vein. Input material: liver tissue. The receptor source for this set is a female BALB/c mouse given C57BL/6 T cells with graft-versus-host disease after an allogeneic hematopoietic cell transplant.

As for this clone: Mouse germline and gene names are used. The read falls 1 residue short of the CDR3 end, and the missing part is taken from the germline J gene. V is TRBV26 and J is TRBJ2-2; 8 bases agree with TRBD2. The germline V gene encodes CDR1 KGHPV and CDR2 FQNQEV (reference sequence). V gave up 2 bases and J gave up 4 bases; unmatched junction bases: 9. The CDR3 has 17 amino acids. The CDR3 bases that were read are TGTGCCAGCAGTCTGAGAGCTGGGGGGACCTTCACCGGGCAGCTCTAC. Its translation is CASSLRAGGTFTGQLY. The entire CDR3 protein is CASSLRAGGTFTGQLYF. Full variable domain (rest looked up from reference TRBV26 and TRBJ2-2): NSKVIQTPRYLVKGQGQKAKMRCIPEKGHPVVFWYQQNKNNEFKFLINFQNQEVLQQIDMTEKRFSAECPSNSPCSLEIQSSEAGDSALYLCASSLRAGGTFTGQLYFGEGSKLTVL.

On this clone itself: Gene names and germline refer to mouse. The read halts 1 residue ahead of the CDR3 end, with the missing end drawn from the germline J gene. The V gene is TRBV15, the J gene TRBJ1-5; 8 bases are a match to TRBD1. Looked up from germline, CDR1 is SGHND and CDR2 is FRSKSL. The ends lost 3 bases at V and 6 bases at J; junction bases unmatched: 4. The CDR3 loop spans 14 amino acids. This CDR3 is CASSFRDRRQAPLF. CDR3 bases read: TGTGCCAGCAGTTTTAGGGACAGGCGCCAGGCTCCGCTT.

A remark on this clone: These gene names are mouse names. Incomplete CDR3 DNA: TGCACCTGCAGTCTACAGGGTGAAAACACCTTGTAC. This translates into CTCSLQGENTLY. In full, the CDR3 is CTCSLQGENTLYF. The rearrangement links TRBV1 to TRBJ2-4, with a weak D call TRBD1 (6 bases). Read sequence stops 1 residue before the CDR3 end, and the germline J gene provides the missing end. Germline-derived CDR1 and CDR2 are NSQYPW and LRSPGD (reference sequence). V was pared by 5 bases and J by 4 bases, with 10 bases between. CDR3 length: 13 amino acids.

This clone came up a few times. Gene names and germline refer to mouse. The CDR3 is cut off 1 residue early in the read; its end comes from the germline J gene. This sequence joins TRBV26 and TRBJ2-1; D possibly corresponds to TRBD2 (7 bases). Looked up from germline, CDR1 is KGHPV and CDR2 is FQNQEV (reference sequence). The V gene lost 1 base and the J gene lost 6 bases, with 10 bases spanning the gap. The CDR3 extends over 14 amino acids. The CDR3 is CASSLWGAGAEQFF. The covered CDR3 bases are TGTGCCAGCAGTCTGTGGGGGGCCGGTGCTGAGCAGTTC.

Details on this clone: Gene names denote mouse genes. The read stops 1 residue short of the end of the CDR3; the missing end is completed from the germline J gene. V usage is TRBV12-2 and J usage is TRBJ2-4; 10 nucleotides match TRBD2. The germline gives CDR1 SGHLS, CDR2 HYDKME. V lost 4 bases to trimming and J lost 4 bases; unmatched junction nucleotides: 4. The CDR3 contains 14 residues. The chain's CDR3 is CASSRTGGKNTLYF. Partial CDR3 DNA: TGTGCCAGCTCCCGGACTGGGGGAAAAAACACCTTGTAC.

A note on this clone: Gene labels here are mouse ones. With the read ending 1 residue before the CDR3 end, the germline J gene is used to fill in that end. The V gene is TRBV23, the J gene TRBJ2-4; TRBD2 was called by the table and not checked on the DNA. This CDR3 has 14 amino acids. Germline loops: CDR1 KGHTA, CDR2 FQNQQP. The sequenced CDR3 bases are TGCTCCAGCAGTCAATCGGGGGGGTGGGACACCTTGTAC. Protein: CSSSQSGGWDTLY. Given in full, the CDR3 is CSSSQSGGWDTLYF.

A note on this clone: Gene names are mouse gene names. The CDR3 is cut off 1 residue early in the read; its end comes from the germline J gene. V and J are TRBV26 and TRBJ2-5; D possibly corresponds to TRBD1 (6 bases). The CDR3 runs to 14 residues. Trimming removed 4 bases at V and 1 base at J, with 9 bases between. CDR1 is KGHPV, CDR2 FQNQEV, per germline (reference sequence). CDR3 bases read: TGTGCCAGCAGTCCACAGGGACACCAAGACACCCAGTAC. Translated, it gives CASSPQGHQDTQY. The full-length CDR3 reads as CASSPQGHQDTQYF.

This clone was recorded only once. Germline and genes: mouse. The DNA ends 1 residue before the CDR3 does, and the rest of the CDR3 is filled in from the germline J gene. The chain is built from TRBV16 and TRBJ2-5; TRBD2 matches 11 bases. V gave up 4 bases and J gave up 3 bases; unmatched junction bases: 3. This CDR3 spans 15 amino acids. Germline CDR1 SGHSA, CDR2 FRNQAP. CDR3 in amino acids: CASSSTGGAQDTQYF. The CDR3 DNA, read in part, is TGTGCAAGCAGCTCCACTGGGGGGGCGCAAGACACCCAGTAC.

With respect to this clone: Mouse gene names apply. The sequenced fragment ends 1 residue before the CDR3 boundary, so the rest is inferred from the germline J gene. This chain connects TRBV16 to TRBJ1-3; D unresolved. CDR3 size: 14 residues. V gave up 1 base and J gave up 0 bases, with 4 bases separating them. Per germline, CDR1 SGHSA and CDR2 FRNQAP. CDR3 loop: CASSLGISGNTLYF. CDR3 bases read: TGTGCAAGCAGCTTAGGGATTTCTGGAAATACGCTCTAT.

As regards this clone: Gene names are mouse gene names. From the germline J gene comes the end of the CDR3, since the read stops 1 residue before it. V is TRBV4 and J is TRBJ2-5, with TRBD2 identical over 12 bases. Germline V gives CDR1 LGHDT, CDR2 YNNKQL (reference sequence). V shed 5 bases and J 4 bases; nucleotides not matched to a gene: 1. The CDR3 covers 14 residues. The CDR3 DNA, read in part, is TGTGCCAGCAGCGACTGGGGGGGCGAAGACACCCAGTAC. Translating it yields CASSDWGGEDTQY. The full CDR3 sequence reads CASSDWGGEDTQYF.

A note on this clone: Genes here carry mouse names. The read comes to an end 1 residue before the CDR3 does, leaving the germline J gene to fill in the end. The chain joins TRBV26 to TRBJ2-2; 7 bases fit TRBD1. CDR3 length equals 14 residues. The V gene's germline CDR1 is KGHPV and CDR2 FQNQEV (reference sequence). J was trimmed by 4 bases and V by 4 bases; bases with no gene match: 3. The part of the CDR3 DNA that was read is TGTGCCAGCAGTCCACAGGGGACCACCGGGCAGCTCTAC. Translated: CASSPQGTTGQLY. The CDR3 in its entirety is CASSPQGTTGQLYF. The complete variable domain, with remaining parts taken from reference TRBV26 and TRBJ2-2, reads NSKVIQTPRYLVKGQGQKAKMRCIPEKGHPVVFWYQQNKNNEFKFLINFQNQEVLQQIDMTEKRFSAECPSNSPCSLEIQSSEAGDSALYLCASSPQGTTGQLYFGEGSKLTVL.

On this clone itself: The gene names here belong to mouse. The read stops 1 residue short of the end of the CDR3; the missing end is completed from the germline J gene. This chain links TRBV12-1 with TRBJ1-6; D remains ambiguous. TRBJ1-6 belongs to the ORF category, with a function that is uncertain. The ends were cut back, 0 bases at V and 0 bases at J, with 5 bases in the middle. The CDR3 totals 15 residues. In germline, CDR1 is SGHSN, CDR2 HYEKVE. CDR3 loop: CASSLSGSYNSPLYF. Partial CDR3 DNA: TGTGCCAGCTCTCTCTCGGGTTCCTATAATTCGCCCCTCTAC.

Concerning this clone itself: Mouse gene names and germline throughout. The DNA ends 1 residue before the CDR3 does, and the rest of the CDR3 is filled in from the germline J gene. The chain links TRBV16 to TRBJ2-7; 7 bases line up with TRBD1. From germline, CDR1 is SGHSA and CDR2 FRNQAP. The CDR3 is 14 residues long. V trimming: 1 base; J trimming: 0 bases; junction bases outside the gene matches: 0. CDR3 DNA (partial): TGTGCAAGCAGCTTAGGGGACAGCTCCTATGAACAGTAC. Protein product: CASSLGDSSYEQY. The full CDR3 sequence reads CASSLGDSSYEQYF. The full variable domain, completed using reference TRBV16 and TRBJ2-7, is NAGVIQTPRHKVTGKGQEATLWCEPISGHSAVFWYRQTIVQGLEFLTYFRNQAPIDDSGMPKERFSAQMPNQSHSTLKIQSTQPQDSAVYLCASSLGDSSYEQYFGPGTRLTVL.

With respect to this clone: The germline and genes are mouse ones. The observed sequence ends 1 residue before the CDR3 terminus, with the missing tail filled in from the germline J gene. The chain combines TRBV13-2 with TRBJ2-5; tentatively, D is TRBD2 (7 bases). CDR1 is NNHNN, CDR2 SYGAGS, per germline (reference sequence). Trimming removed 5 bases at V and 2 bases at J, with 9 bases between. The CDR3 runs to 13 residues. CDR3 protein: CASGGGGQDTQYF. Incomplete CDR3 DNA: TGTGCCAGCGGGGGGGGCGGCCAAGACACCCAGTAC.

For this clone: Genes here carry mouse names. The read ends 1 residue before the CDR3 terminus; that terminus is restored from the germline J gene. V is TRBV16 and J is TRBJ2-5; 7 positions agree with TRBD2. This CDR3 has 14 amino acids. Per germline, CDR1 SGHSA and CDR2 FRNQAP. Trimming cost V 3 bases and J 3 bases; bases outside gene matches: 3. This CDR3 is CASSFDGGQDTQYF. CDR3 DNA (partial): TGTGCAAGCAGCTTTGATGGGGGGCAAGACACCCAGTAC.

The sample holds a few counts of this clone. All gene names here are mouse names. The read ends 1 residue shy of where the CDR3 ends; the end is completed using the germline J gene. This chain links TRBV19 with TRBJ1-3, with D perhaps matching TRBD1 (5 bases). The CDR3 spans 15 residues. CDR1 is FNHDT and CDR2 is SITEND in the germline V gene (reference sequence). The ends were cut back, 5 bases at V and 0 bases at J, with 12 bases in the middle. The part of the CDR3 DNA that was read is TGTGCCAGCAGCCCCCGGGGCAATTCTGGAAATACGCTCTAT. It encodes CASSPRGNSGNTLY. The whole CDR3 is CASSPRGNSGNTLYF.

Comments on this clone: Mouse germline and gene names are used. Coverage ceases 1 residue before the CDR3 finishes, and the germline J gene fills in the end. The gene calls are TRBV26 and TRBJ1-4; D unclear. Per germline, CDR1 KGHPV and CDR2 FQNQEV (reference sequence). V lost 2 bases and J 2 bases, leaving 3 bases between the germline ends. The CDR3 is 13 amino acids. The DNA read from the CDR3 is TGTGCCAGCAGTCTGCTATCCAACGAAAGATTATTT. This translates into CASSLLSNERLF. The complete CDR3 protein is CASSLLSNERLFF.

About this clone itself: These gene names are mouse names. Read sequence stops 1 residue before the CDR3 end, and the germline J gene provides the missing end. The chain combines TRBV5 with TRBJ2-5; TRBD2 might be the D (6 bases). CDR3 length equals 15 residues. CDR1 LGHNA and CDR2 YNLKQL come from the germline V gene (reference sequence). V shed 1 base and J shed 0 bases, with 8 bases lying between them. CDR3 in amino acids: CASSQGWGNQDTQYF. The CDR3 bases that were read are TGTGCCAGCAGCCAAGGATGGGGGAACCAAGACACCCAGTAC.

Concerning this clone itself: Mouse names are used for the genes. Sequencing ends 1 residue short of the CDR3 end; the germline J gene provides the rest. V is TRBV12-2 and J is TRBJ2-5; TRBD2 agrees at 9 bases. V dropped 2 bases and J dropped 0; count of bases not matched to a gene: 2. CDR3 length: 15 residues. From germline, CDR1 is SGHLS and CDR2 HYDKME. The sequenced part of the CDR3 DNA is TGTGCCAGCTCTCCTGACTGGGGGAACCAAGACACCCAGTAC. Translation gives CASSPDWGNQDTQY. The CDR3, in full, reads CASSPDWGNQDTQYF.

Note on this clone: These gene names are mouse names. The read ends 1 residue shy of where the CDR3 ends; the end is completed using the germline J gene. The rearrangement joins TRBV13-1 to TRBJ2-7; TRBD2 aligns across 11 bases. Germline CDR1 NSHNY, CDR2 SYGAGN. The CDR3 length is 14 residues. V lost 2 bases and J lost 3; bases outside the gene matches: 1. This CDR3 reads CASSEDWGGYEQYF. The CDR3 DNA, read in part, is TGTGCCAGCAGTGAAGACTGGGGGGGCTATGAACAGTAC.

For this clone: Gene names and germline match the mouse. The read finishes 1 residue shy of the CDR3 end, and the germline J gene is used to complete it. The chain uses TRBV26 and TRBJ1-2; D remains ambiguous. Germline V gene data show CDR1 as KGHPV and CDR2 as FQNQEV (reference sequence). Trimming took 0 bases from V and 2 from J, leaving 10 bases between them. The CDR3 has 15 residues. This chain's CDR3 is CASSLSWGGNSDYTF. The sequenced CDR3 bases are TGTGCCAGCAGTCTGTCGTGGGGTGGGAACTCCGACTACACC.

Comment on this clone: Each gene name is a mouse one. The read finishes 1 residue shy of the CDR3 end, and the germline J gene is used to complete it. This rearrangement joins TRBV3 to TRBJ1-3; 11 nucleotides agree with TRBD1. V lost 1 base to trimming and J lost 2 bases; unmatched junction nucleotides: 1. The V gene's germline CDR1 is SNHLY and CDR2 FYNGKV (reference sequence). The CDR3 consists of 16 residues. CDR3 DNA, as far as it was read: TGTGCCAGCAGCTTAGGGGGACAGGGGGCTGGAAATACGCTCTAT. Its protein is CASSLGGQGAGNTLY. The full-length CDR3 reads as CASSLGGQGAGNTLYF.

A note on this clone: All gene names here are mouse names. The CDR3 bases that were read are TGTGCCAGCAGCTTTTACTGGGGGGGGAGCTATGCTGAGCAGTTC. Translated, it gives CASSFYWGGSYAEQF. The entire CDR3 is CASSFYWGGSYAEQFF. This chain uses TRBV3 with TRBJ2-1; 10 nucleotides align to TRBD2. The read ends 1 residue before the CDR3 terminus; that terminus is restored from the germline J gene. Unmatched junction bases numbered 5, after V lost 3 bases and J lost 3 bases. The CDR3 sequence is 16 residues long. The germline V gene encodes CDR1 SNHLY and CDR2 FYNGKV (reference sequence).

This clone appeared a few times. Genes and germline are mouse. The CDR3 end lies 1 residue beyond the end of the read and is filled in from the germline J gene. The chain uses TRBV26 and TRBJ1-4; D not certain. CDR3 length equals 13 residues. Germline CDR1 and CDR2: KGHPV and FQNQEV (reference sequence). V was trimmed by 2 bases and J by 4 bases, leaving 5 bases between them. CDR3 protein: CASSLNDNERLFF. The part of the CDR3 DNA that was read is TGTGCCAGCAGTCTGAATGACAACGAAAGATTATTT.

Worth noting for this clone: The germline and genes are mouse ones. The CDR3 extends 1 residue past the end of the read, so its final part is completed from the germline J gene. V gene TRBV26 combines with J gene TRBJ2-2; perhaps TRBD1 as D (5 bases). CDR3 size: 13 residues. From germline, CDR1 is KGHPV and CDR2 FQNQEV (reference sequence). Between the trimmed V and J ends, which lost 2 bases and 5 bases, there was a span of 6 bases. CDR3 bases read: TGTGCCAGCAGTCTGAAGGGGACCGGGCAGCTCTAC. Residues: CASSLKGTGQLY. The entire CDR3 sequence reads CASSLKGTGQLYF.

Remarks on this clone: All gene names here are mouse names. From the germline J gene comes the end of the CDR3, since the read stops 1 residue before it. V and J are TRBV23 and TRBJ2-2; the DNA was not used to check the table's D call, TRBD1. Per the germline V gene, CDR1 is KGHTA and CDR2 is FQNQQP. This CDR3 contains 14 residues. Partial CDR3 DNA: TGCTCCAGCAGTCCGACAGGGAACACCGGGCAGCTCTAC. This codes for CSSSPTGNTGQLY. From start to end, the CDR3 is CSSSPTGNTGQLYF. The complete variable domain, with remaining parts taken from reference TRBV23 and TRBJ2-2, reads DAAVTQKPRYLIKMKGQEAEMKCIPEKGHTAVFWYQQKQSKELKFLIYFQNQQPLDQIDMVKERFSAVCPSSSLCSLGIRTCEAEDSALYLCSSSPTGNTGQLYFGEGSKLTVL.

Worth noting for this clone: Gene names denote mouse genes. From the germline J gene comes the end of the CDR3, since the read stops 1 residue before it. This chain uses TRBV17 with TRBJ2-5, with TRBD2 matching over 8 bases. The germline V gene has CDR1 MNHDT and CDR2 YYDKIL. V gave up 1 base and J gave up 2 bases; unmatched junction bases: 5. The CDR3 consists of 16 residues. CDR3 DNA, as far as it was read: TGTGCTAGCAGTAGAGTGGGGGGGGAAGCCCAAGACACCCAGTAC. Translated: CASSRVGGEAQDTQY. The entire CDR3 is CASSRVGGEAQDTQYF. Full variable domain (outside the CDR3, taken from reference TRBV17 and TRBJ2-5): DTTVKQNPRYKLARVGKPVNLICSQTMNHDTMYWYQKKPNQAPKLLLFYYDKILNREADTFEKFQSSRPNNSFCSLYIGSAGLEYSAMYLCASSRVGGEAQDTQYFGPGTRLLVL.

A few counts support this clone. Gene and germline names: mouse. The CDR3 sequence: CASSFLNYAEQFF. The DNA read from the CDR3 is TGTGCCAGCAGCTTCCTTAACTATGCTGAGCAGTTC. J is TRBJ2-1 and V is TRBV3; D not certain. The CDR3 end falls 1 residue outside the read, so it is completed with the germline J gene. This CDR3 region has 13 residues. Germline-derived CDR1 and CDR2 are SNHLY and FYNGKV (reference sequence). Trimming pared 3 bases from V and 0 bases from J, leaving 3 bases between. The whole variable domain, remainder taken from reference TRBV3 and TRBJ2-1, is GPKVLQIPSHQIIDMGQMVTLNCDPVSNHLYFYWYKQILGQQMEFLVNFYNGKVMEKSKLFKDQFSVERPDGSYFTLKIQPTALEDSAVYFCASSFLNYAEQFFGPGTRLTVL.

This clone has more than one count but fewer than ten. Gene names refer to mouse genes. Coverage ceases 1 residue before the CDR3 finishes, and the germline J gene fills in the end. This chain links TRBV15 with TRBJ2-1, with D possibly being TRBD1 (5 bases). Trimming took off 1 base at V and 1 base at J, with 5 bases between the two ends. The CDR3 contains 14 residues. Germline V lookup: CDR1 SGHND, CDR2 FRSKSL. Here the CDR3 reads CASSLGQNYAEQFF. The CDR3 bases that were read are TGTGCCAGCAGTTTAGGACAGAACTATGCTGAGCAGTTC.

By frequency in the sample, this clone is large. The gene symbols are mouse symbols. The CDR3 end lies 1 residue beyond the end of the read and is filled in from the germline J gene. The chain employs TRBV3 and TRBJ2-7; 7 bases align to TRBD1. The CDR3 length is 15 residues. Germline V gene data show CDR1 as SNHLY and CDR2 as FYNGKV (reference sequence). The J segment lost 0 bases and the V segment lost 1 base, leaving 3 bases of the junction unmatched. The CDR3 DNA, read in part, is TGTGCCAGCAGCTTAGACAGGGGCCCCTCCTATGAACAGTAC. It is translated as CASSLDRGPSYEQY. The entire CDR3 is CASSLDRGPSYEQYF.

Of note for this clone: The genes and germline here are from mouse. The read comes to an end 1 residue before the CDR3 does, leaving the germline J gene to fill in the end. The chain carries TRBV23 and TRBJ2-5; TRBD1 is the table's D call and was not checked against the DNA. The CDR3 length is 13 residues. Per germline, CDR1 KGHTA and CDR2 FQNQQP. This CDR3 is CSSSQGQQDTQYF. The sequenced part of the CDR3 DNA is TGCTCCAGCAGTCAAGGACAACAAGACACCCAGTAC.

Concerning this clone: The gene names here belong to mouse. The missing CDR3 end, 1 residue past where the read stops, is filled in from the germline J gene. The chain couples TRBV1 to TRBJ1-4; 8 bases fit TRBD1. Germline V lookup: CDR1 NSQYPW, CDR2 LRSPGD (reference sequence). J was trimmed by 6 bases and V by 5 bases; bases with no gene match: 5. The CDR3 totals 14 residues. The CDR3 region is CTCSQGAGDERLFF. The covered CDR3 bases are TGCACCTGCAGTCAGGGGGCGGGAGACGAAAGATTATTT.